These 3 T cell receptor beta chains originate from one sample sequenced in a study (dated by TCRdb to 2021 to 2024). Library prep was done by the immunoSEQ multiplex PCR assay. TCRdb's version of the immuneACCESS table is confined to in-frame rearrangements and falls short of the full clone set. An unresolved V gene accounts for under half of the shortfall where checked; the remainder is of unknown origin. Here the sample has about 68,000 clones; approximately 92% occur a single time. Around 4.6% of the sample is held by the ten biggest clonotypes. The sequencing sample was made of PBMCs. These receptors all stem from a man aged 40-50 years with rheumatoid arthritis.

This chain uses TRBV29-1 with TRBJ1-2; a weak D match, TRBD1 (6 bases). Germline V CDR1 and CDR2: SQVTM, ANQGSEA. There are 12 residues in the CDR3. The CDR3 is CSTGPSAYGYTF. CDR3 coding DNA: TGCAGTACAGGGCCCTCGGCCTATGGCTACACCTTC.

This chain links TRBV11-2 with TRBJ2-7, with D possibly being TRBD2 (5 bases). CDR1 SGHAT and CDR2 FQNNGV come from the germline V gene. V was clipped by 5 bases and J by 5 bases, with 25 bases between them. CDR3 length: 17 amino acids. The CDR3 sequence is CASSHSGPARGGDEQYF. In DNA, the CDR3 is TGTGCCAGCAGCCACTCCGGCCCGGCCCGGGGTGGCGACGAGCAGTACTTC.

This clone came up once. J is TRBJ1-1 and V is TRBV7-2; D remains ambiguous. V lost 2 bases and J lost 4, with 2 bases in between. Germline CDR1 reads SGHTA; CDR2 reads FQGNSA. This CDR3 is built from 11 residues. As DNA, the CDR3 is TGTGCCAGCAGCTTAACCACTGAAGCTTTCTTT. Translating gives CASSLTTEAFF.